Listed below are T cell receptor beta chains from one sample, sequenced in a study of blood T cell dynamics during melanoma immunotherapy. Sequenced by immunoSEQ multiplex PCR; TCRdb stores in-frame clones only, minus some. The repertoire holds more than 15,000 clones, with 83% as singletons. Material: blood, obtained from a patient treated with checkpoint blockade. Receptor source: a human donor with melanoma. The CDR3 runs from the conserved cysteine through the conserved F or W. The D gene is left open where the match is weak. Size values are once, few and many counts, or a class for expanded clones, and some rows have none.

size,J,V,D,DNA,CDR3
-,TRBJ1-2,TRBV11-2,TRBD1,TGTGCCAGCAGCTCCTACCGGGACAGCCGCCAATCTAACTATGGCTACACCTTC,CASSSYRDSRQSNYGYTF
-,TRBJ1-1,TRBV11-2,-,TGTGCCAGCAGCTCGGGACTGGCCGGCACTGAAGCTTTCTTT,CASSSGLAGTEAFF
-,TRBJ2-7,TRBV5-6,-,TGTGCCAGCAGCTCGAGCACCCACGAGCAGTACTTC,CASSSSTHEQYF
-,TRBJ1-5,TRBV4-3,-,TGCGCCAGCAGCCAAGATACGGTACTAAGTCAGCCCCAGCATTTT,CASSQDTVLSQPQHF
few,TRBJ2-2,TRBV14,-,TGTGCCAGCAGCCAAGTAATTGTCGGGGAGCTGTTTTTT,CASSQVIVGELFF
-,TRBJ2-2,TRBV5-4,-,TGTGCCAGCAGCTTGGACAGGATCGGCACCGGGGAGCTGTTTTTT,CASSLDRIGTGELFF
-,TRBJ2-5,TRBV7-9,-,TGTGCCAGCAGCCCGGCGGGGTCAGAGACCCAGTACTTC,CASSPAGSETQYF
-,TRBJ2-5,TRBV10-3,TRBD2,TGTGCCATCAGTGAGTCTAGCGGGAGTGGCGAGACCCAGTACTTC,CAISESSGSGETQYF
-,TRBJ2-3,TRBV28,TRBD2,TGTGCCAGCAGTTTGACTAGCGGAACGCAGTATTTT,CASSLTSGTQYF
-,TRBJ1-2,TRBV30,-,TGTGCCTGGAGTGTCGGCAGGGGTATGGGCGGCTACACCTTC,CAWSVGRGMGGYTF
-,TRBJ1-5,TRBV28,-,TGTGCCAGCAGACGAGGTACCCAGCATTTT,CASRRGTQHF
-,TRBJ2-1,TRBV29-1,-,TGCAGCGTTGAAATGAAGGCCAATGAGCAGTTCTTC,CSVEMKANEQFF
-,TRBJ2-5,TRBV5-1,TRBD1,TGCGCCAGCAGCCGACAGGGGGGAGGCCAAGAGACCCAGTACTTC,CASSRQGGGQETQYF
-,TRBJ2-3,TRBV7-3,-,TGTGCCAGCAGCTTAGGGGCTAGAACAGATACGCAGTATTTT,CASSLGARTDTQYF
few,TRBJ1-2,TRBV7-9,-,TGTGCCAGCAGCTTAGCGTCGGGTCTGGGGAACTATGGCTACACCTTC,CASSLASGLGNYGYTF
-,TRBJ1-6,TRBV27,TRBD1,TGTGCCAGCAGCCCGGACAGGACCTATAATTCACCCCTCCACTTT,CASSPDRTYNSPLHF
-,TRBJ2-7,TRBV7-9,-,TGTGCCAGCAGCTCACCAAACACCTACGAGCAGTACTTC,CASSSPNTYEQYF
-,TRBJ2-1,TRBV7-3,-,TGTGCCAGCAGCTCAGACAGGTATTCCTACAATGAGCAGTTCTTC,CASSSDRYSYNEQFF
-,TRBJ2-3,TRBV7-8,-,TGTGCCAGCAGCTTAGTTTCAGATACGCAGTATTTT,CASSLVSDTQYF
-,TRBJ2-7,TRBV11-1,-,TGTGCCAGCAGCTTAGGTCCTAGCCTTGACGAGCAGTACTTC,CASSLGPSLDEQYF
-,TRBJ2-2,TRBV30,TRBD2,TGTGCCTGGCAAGCGGGAGGGGCCGGGGAGCTGTTTTTT,CAWQAGGAGELFF
-,TRBJ2-1,TRBV27,TRBD2,TGTGCCAGCAGTATGACCCGGACTAGCGGGAGGGGTGATGAGCAGTTCTTC,CASSMTRTSGRGDEQFF
-,TRBJ1-6,TRBV19,TRBD1,TGTGCCAGTAGTCTCACAGGGGGTTATTCACCCCTCCACTTT,CASSLTGGYSPLHF
-,TRBJ2-4,TRBV27,-,TGTGCCAGCAGTTTATCTGTTTACGACAGCTTAGCCAAAAACATTCAGTACTTC,CASSLSVYDSLAKNIQYF
-,TRBJ1-2,TRBV9,-,TGTGCCAGCAGCGTAGGGTCAGGAGCTAACTATGGCTACACCTTC,CASSVGSGANYGYTF
few,TRBJ2-3,TRBV27,-,TGTGCCAGCAGTTTACGGCAGGGGCGTTACACAGATACGCAGTATTTT,CASSLRQGRYTDTQYF
-,TRBJ1-1,TRBV14,TRBD1,TGTGCCAGCAGCCAAGGTACTGGACAGGGGAACACTGAAGCTTTCTTT,CASSQGTGQGNTEAFF
-,TRBJ2-6,TRBV9,-,TGTGCCAGCAGCGTAGCTGGGGCCAACGTCCTGACTTTC,CASSVAGANVLTF
-,TRBJ1-1,TRBV7-2,-,TGTGCCAGCAGTTCAGATCGGTGGAACACTGAAGCTTTCTTT,CASSSDRWNTEAFF
-,TRBJ2-3,TRBV14,-,TGTGCCAGCAGCCAAGAGTTAGTCCCCCAACTGCAGTATTTT,CASSQELVPQLQYF
-,TRBJ2-5,TRBV18,-,TGTGCCAGCTCACCAGAATCAGGGTCGTTGGAGACCCAGTACTTC,CASSPESGSLETQYF
-,TRBJ2-3,TRBV7-3,-,TGTGCCAGCAGTCTAGGGGCTCCCCCCACAGATACGCAGTATTTT,CASSLGAPPTDTQYF
-,TRBJ1-2,TRBV19,-,TGTGCCAGTAGGACGGGGCAGGGAGATGGCTACACCTTC,CASRTGQGDGYTF
-,TRBJ1-2,TRBV11-3,TRBD1,TGTGCCAGCAGCTCTTCGGAATGGACAGGTCTGAGCGGCTACACCTTC,CASSSSEWTGLSGYTF
-,TRBJ1-1,TRBV19,-,TGTGCCAGTTCCCGGAGAGGACTCACTGAAGCTTTCTTT,CASSRRGLTEAFF
-,TRBJ2-3,TRBV5-8,-,TGTGCCAGCAGCTTCCCGGGACGACAAACGCAGTATTTT,CASSFPGRQTQYF
-,TRBJ2-1,TRBV25-1,TRBD2,TGTGCCAGCACACTAGCGGGGGACAATGAGCAGTTCTTC,CASTLAGDNEQFF
-,TRBJ2-5,TRBV15,-,TGTGCCACCAGCCATGTAGACCAAGAGACCCAGTACTTC,CATSHVDQETQYF
-,TRBJ2-5,TRBV27,TRBD2,TGTGCCAGCAGTTTCGGTATGGGACTAGCGGGAGAGTTTGAGACCCAGTACTTC,CASSFGMGLAGEFETQYF
once,TRBJ2-7,TRBV19,TRBD2,TGTGCCAGTAGTAAGGGACTAGCGGTCCACGAGCAGTACTTC,CASSKGLAVHEQYF
-,TRBJ1-3,TRBV5-1,TRBD1,TGCGCCAGCAGCTTAACAGGGACGACAGGGCGAGGAAACACCATATATTTT,CASSLTGTTGRGNTIYF
-,TRBJ2-7,TRBV30,-,TGTGCCTGGAGTAAATGGCCCGACACGACCTACGAGCAGTACTTC,CAWSKWPDTTYEQYF
-,TRBJ1-6,TRBV12-5,-,TGTGCTAGTGGAATGACACGGGACAACTATAATTCACCCCTCCACTTT,CASGMTRDNYNSPLHF
few,TRBJ1-2,TRBV6-5,-,TGTGCCAGCAGTTCCAGGGAGGACTATGGCTACACCTTC,CASSSREDYGYTF
-,TRBJ1-6,TRBV11-3,-,TGTGCCAGCATGATAGGGAGGAATTCACCCCTCCACTTT,CASMIGRNSPLHF
-,TRBJ1-1,TRBV25-1,TRBD1,TGTGCCAGCTCCACAGGGGATAGGACTGAAGCTTTCTTT,CASSTGDRTEAFF
-,TRBJ2-3,TRBV5-1,-,TGCGCCAGCAGCTTGGCCGGGAAGACAGATACGCAGTATTTT,CASSLAGKTDTQYF